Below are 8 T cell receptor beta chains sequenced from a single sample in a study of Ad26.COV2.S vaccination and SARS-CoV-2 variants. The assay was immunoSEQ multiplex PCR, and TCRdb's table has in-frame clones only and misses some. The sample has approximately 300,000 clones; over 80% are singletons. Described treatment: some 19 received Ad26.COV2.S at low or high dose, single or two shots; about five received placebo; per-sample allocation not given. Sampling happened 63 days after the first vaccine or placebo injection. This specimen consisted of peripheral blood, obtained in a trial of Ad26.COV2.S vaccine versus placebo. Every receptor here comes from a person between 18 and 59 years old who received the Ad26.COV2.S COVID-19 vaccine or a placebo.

In DNA form, the CDR3 reads TGTGCCACCAGCAGAGGGAGGGGACAGGGGTACTACGAGCAGTACTTC. Encoded protein: CATSRGRGQGYYEQYF. The chain couples TRBV15 to TRBJ2-7; 10 bases agree with TRBD1. Losses at the gene ends were 1 base for V and 3 bases for J; bases not matched to a gene: 6. Germline V gives CDR1 LNHNV, CDR2 YYDKDF (reference sequence). The CDR3 extends over 16 amino acids.

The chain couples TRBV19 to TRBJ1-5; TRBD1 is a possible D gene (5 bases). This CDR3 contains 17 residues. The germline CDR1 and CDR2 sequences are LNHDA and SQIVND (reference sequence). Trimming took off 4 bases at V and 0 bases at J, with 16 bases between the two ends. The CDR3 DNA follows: TGTGCCAGTAGTACATCGCCCGCAGGGTATAGCAATCAGCCCCAGCATTTT. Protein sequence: CASSTSPAGYSNQPQHF.

The CDR3 here is CASSPIAGNSGANVLTF. CDR3 in DNA: TGTGCCAGCAGCCCCATAGCGGGAAACTCTGGGGCCAACGTCCTGACTTTC. J is TRBJ2-6 and V is TRBV7-6, with 8 bases fitting TRBD2. Trimming removed 5 bases from V and 0 bases from J; junction bases left unmatched: 6. Germline V lookup: CDR1 SGHVS, CDR2 FNYEAQ. The CDR3 has 17 amino acids.

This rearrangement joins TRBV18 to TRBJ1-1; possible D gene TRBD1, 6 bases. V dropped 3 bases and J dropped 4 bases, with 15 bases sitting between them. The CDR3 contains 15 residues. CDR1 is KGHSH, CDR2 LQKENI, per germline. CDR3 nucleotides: TGTGCCAGCTCACCGGGAACGGGGGGCCTCACTGAAGCTTTCTTT. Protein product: CASSPGTGGLTEAFF.

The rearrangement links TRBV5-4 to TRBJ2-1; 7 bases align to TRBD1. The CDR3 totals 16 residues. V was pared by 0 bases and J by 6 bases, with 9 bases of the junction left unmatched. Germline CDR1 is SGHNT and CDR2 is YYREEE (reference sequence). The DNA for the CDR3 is TGTGCCAGCAGCTTGGTAAGGGGGCAATGGGGCAATGAGCAGTTCTTC. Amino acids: CASSLVRGQWGNEQFF.

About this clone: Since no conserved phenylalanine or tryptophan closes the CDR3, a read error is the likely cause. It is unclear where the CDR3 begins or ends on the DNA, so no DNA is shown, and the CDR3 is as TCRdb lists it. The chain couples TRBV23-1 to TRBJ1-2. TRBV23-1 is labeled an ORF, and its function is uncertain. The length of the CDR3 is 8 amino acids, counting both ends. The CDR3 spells CASTWYLK.

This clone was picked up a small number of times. The CDR3 DNA reads TGTGCCAGCAGCTTAATTCATCTCTCCTACGAGCAGTACTTC. Protein sequence: CASSLIHLSYEQYF. The J gene is TRBJ2-7, the V gene TRBV7-3; no reliable D call. The germline V and J ends were trimmed by 1 base and 0 bases, with 7 bases remaining between them. Germline CDR1 is SGHTA and CDR2 is FQGTGA. This CDR3 contains 14 residues. Supplemented by reference TRBV7-3 and TRBJ2-7, the full variable domain reads GAGVSQTPSNKVTEKGKYVELRCDPISGHTALYWYRQSLGQGPEFLIYFQGTGAADDSGLPNDRFFAVRPEGSVSTLKIQRTERGDSAVYLCASSLIHLSYEQYFGPGTRLTVT.

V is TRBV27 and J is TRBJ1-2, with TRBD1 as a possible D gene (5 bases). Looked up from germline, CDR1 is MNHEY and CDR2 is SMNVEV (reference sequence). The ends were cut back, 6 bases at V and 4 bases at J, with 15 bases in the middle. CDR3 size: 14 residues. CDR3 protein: CASSSYRGSYGYTF. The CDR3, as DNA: TGTGCCAGCAGCTCCTATAGGGGTTCCTATGGCTACACCTTC.